Listed below are T cell receptor beta chains from one sample, sequenced in a study of somatic mutations in cytotoxic T cells in rheumatoid arthritis. TCRdb's copy holds only in-frame clones and misses some; the assay was immunoSEQ multiplex PCR. The sample records around 12,000 clones, more than 65% being singletons. The sample comprised CD8+ T cells sorted from blood. The receptors were sampled from an adult with rheumatoid arthritis. The CDR3 runs from the conserved cysteine through the conserved F or W. The order of the fields is D gene, V gene, J gene, clone size, CDR3 protein, CDR3 DNA. D genes are given only for firm matches. For some rows the clone size is stated as once, few or many, or as a class when expanded; others skip it.

NA,TRBV30,TRBJ2-2,few,CAWDVGQSAGELFF,TGTGCCTGGGATGTGGGACAATCGGCCGGGGAGCTGTTTTTT
NA,TRBV9,TRBJ1-5,once,CASSSEGQPQHF,TGTGCCAGCAGCTCAGAGGGGCAGCCCCAGCATTTT
TRBD1,TRBV27,TRBJ1-2,NA,CASSLGTGEGYTF,TGTGCCAGCAGTCTCGGGACAGGTGAAGGCTACACCTTC
NA,TRBV5-1,TRBJ1-1,NA,CASSLDLGGTEAFF,TGCGCCAGCAGCTTGGATCTAGGAGGGACTGAAGCTTTCTTT
NA,TRBV5-1,TRBJ1-4,NA,CASSLVGGGRSINEKLFF,TGCGCCAGCAGCTTGGTAGGGGGAGGACGCTCGATTAATGAAAAACTGTTTTTT
NA,TRBV6-1,TRBJ2-3,NA,CASSEMGRLGDTQYF,TGTGCCAGCAGTGAAATGGGGAGGTTGGGTGATACGCAGTATTTT
NA,TRBV6-4,TRBJ2-1,NA,CASSDSSRISYNEQFF,TGTGCCAGCAGTGACTCGTCCAGGATTTCCTACAATGAGCAGTTCTTC
TRBD1,TRBV9,TRBJ2-7,NA,CASSTHGQGEQYF,TGTGCCAGCAGCACACACGGACAGGGGGAGCAGTACTTC
NA,TRBV9,TRBJ1-2,large,CASSVGGENYGYTF,TGTGCCAGCAGCGTAGGGGGGGAAAACTATGGCTACACCTTC
NA,TRBV12-5,TRBJ2-7,NA,CASGPDSLYRYEQYF,TGTGCTAGTGGCCCGGACAGTCTTTACCGATACGAGCAGTACTTC
TRBD2,TRBV7-9,TRBJ2-1,NA,CASSGWTSGFEQFF,TGTGCCAGTTCCGGTTGGACTAGCGGGTTTGAGCAGTTCTTC
NA,TRBV2,TRBJ2-7,NA,CASSERGGPYEQYF,TGTGCCAGCAGTGAGAGGGGAGGCCCCTACGAGCAGTACTTC
TRBD2,TRBV7-8,TRBJ2-5,NA,CASSLEASGTYQETQYF,TGTGCCAGCAGCTTAGAGGCTAGCGGGACGTACCAAGAGACCCAGTACTTC
NA,TRBV5-6,TRBJ2-7,NA,CASSLGSVYEQYF,TGTGCCAGCAGCTTGGGGTCAGTCTACGAGCAGTACTTC